A selection of T cell receptor beta chains follows, all from one sample in a study of cytomegalovirus exposure and HLA in healthy donors. Libraries were prepared by immunoSEQ multiplex PCR; TCRdb keeps only in-frame clonotypes and omits some of them. Of roughly 200,000 clones in the sample, over 70% were seen once. Sequencing was carried out using PBMCs. The receptors were sampled from a boy under 10 years old in good health and CMV-seronegative. CDR3s include the opening cysteine and the closing phenylalanine or tryptophan.

TRBV29-1,CSVGGTGGGTEAFF
TRBV5-1,CASYPEGETQYF
TRBV15,CATSRDHDLDREKLFF
TRBV6-5,CASSYGLVSDTQYF
TRBV5-6,CASSSGGYSNQPQHF
TRBV27,CASNQGFGMNTEAFF
TRBV6-5,CASSQGAQETQYF
TRBV30,CAWTRTADYGYTF
TRBV6-6,CASTPTDLYEQYF
TRBV6-5,CASNPNPTYQETQYF
TRBV5-1,CASSPLAGGPGTDTQYF
TRBV4-2,CASSQREVGGLAGQETQYF
TRBV27,CASPPLPPPWGQDGYTF
TRBV11-2,CASSSTTAGRDYGYTF
TRBV7-9,CASSLGGAPSVSNQPQHF
TRBV19,CASSIRVESNQPQHF
TRBV6-6,CASSYGADKAFF
TRBV7-6,CASSTSSYNEQFF
TRBV19,CASSMAAGYYGYTF
TRBV7-6,CASSSGTGNQPQHF
TRBV5-8,CASSLLWAGGRDNEQFF
TRBV10-3,CAISSSGASNYGYTF
TRBV9,CASSVAGETYEQYF
TRBV27,CASSYRGGYEQYF
TRBV19,CASSPQGQGRSGANVLTF
TRBV5-1,CASSFGDSYNSPLHF
TRBV18,CASSPTSGSNTGELFF
TRBV7-9,CASSPGTSGGLSYNEQFF
TRBV30,CAWSAGAGYTF